This entry lists 8 T cell receptor beta chains sequenced from one sample in a study of T cell repertoires in cytomegalovirus infection. TCRdb itself ran the reads through MiXCR, one entry per CDR3 protein. The table records roughly 200,000 distinct CDR3 sequences, 8% to 10% of them present only once. The sample taken for sequencing was PBMCs. The receptors stem from a human donor in good health (CMV status not recorded). Some clones in this sample may be carry-over from other donors' samples.

This clonotype has ten or more counts. The V and J genes are TRBV7-2 and TRBJ2-5; TRBD2 matches 11 bases. The CDR3 contains 16 residues. CDR1 is SGHTA and CDR2 is FQGNSA in the germline V gene. Germline trimming cut 3 bases from V and 4 bases from J; bases unmatched to any gene: 7. CDR3 amino acids: CASSFLGSGRAETQYF. CDR3 nucleotide sequence: TGTGCCAGCAGCTTCCTTGGTAGCGGGAGGGCAGAGACCCAGTACTTC.

This clonotype was recorded a few times. The chain links TRBV9 to TRBJ2-1; possible D gene TRBD2, 5 bases. The germline gives CDR1 SGDLS, CDR2 YYNGEE. This CDR3 has 16 amino acids. V was clipped by 0 bases and J by 0 bases, with 10 bases between them. The CDR3 protein is CASSVGRRSSYNEQFF. The CDR3 bases are TGTGCCAGCAGCGTAGGGCGGAGGAGCTCCTACAATGAGCAGTTCTTC.

The chain couples TRBV2 to TRBJ2-2; D gene uncertain. This CDR3 contains 13 residues. V gave up 5 bases and J gave up 3 bases, with 7 bases separating them. Germline V gene data show CDR1 as SNHLY and CDR2 as FYNNEI. The CDR3 nucleotides read TGTGCCAGCAGTAGGCAGGACACCGGGGAGCTGTTTTTT. Protein product: CASSRQDTGELFF.

This clonotype was seen repeatedly, ten times or more. The chain uses TRBV28 and TRBJ1-1, with D perhaps TRBD1 (5 bases). From germline, CDR1 is MDHEN and CDR2 SYDVKM. The CDR3 is 13 residues long. Trimming took 2 bases from V and 11 from J, leaving 15 bases between them. CDR3 residues: CASSLEGARHAFF. CDR3 sequence (DNA): TGTGCCAGCAGTTTAGAAGGGGCTCGTCACGCTTTCTTT.

The rearrangement joins TRBV20-1 to TRBJ1-2; 9 bases match TRBD1. Unmatched junction bases numbered 5, after V lost 4 bases and J lost 5 bases. Germline V gives CDR1 DFQATT, CDR2 SNEGSKA (reference sequence). The CDR3 is 13 residues long. As DNA, the CDR3 is TGCAGTGCTAAACCCGGACAGGGGTATGGCTACACCTTC. Its translation: CSAKPGQGYGYTF.

This clonotype was detected only a few times. In nucleotides, the CDR3 is TGCAGTGCGCTCCTCTTGGCTGAAGCTTTCTTT. Its translation is CSALLLAEAFF. The chain couples TRBV20-1 to TRBJ1-1; D unclear. The CDR3 sequence is 11 residues long. Germline CDR1 and CDR2: DFQATT and SNEGSKA (reference sequence). V was pared by 6 bases and J by 6 bases, with 11 bases between.

This clonotype has more than one count but fewer than ten. V is TRBV6-2 or TRBV6-3 and J is TRBJ1-5, with D unclear. Germline V lookup: CDR1 MNHEY, CDR2 SVGEGT. The CDR3 is 15 residues long. Trimming took off 4 bases at V and 3 bases at J, with 13 bases between the two ends. The CDR3 region has the DNA TGTGCCAGCAGTTGGAAGGCTGGTCTCAATCAGCCCCAGCATTTT. Residues: CASSWKAGLNQPQHF.

The sample holds many counts of this clonotype. The chain couples TRBV5-5 to TRBJ1-1; D remains ambiguous. This CDR3 is 12 amino acids long. Between the trimmed V and J ends, which lost 2 bases and 8 bases, there was a span of 10 bases. Germline lookup yields CDR1 SGHKS and CDR2 YYEKEE (reference sequence). The CDR3 sequence: CASSFTQWEAFF. The DNA of the CDR3 is TGTGCCAGCAGCTTTACGCAGTGGGAAGCTTTCTTT.